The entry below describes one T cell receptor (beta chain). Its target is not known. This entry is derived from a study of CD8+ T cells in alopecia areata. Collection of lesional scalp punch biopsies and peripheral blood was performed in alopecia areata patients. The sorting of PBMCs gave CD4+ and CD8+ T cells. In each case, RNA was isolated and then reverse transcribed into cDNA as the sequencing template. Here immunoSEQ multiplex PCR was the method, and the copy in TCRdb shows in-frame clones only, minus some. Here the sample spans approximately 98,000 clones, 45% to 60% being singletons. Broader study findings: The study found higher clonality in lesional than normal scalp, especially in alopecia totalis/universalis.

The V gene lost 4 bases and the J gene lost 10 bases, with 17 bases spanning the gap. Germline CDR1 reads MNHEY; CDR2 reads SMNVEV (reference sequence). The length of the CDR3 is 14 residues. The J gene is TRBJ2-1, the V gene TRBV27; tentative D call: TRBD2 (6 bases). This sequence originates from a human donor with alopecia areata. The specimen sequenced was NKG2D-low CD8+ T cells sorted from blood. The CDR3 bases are TGTGCCAGCAGTTACACGGGAGACCCATGGGAGCAGTTCTTC. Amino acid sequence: CASSYTGDPWEQFF.